One sample yielded the 21 T cell receptor beta chains listed below, sequenced in a study of CD8+ T cells in alopecia areata. As the sequencing template, cDNA was produced by extracting RNA and reverse transcribing it. Here immunoSEQ multiplex PCR was the method, and the copy in TCRdb shows in-frame clones only, minus some. This sample carries more than 110,000 clones, roughly 64% of them seen once, and the ten largest clones take around 6.6%. Material: CD4+ T cells sorted from blood, obtained at week 0. The receptors come from a human donor with alopecia areata.

The J gene is TRBJ2-7, the V gene TRBV18, with TRBD2 identical over 13 bases. V trimming: 6 bases; J trimming: 2 bases; junction bases outside the gene matches: 4. Per germline, CDR1 KGHSH and CDR2 LQKENI. The CDR3 loop spans 15 amino acids. CDR3 coding DNA: TGTGCCAGCTCGTCAACTAGCGGGGGGGCCTACGAGCAGTACTTC. Its protein is CASSSTSGGAYEQYF.

This chain joins TRBV7-2 and TRBJ2-2; either TRBD1 or TRBD2 may fit D (5 bases each). Germline lookup yields CDR1 SGHTA and CDR2 FQGNSA. With 5 bases removed from V and 8 bases from J, the gap between germline ends came to 15 bases. The CDR3 loop spans 14 amino acids. The CDR3 DNA sequence: TGTGCCAGCAGCCCCCAGTACGGGGCAGGGGAGCTGTTTTTT. As protein: CASSPQYGAGELFF. Using reference TRBV7-2 and TRBJ2-2 for the parts outside the CDR3, the full variable domain is GAGVSQSPSNKVTEKGKDVELRCDPISGHTALYWYRQSLGQGLEFLIYFQGNSAPDKSGLPSDRFSAERTGGSVSTLTIQRTQQEDSAVYLCASSPQYGAGELFFGEGSRLTVL.

J is TRBJ1-2 and V is TRBV7-2; D unclear. Germline CDR1 and CDR2: SGHTA and FQGNSA. The CDR3 loop spans 13 amino acids. The V end lost 6 bases, the J end lost 5 bases, and 13 bases lay between the germline ends. CDR3 DNA sequence: TGTGCCAGCAGTTCATCGGGGTTTTATGGCTACACCTTC. It is translated as CASSSSGFYGYTF. Filled out from reference TRBV7-2 and TRBJ1-2, the complete variable domain reads GAGVSQSPSNKVTEKGKDVELRCDPISGHTALYWYRQSLGQGLEFLIYFQGNSAPDKSGLPSDRFSAERTGGSVSTLTIQRTQQEDSAVYLCASSSSGFYGYTFGSGTRLTVV.

The chain's CDR3 is CASSSYQETQYF. CDR3 nucleotides: TGTGCCAGCAGCTCCTATCAGGAGACCCAGTACTTC. The chain carries TRBV7-9 and TRBJ2-5; no reliable D call. Germline CDR1 is SEHNR and CDR2 is FQNEAQ (reference sequence). Trimming removed 4 bases from V and 5 bases from J, with 8 bases in between. The CDR3 has 12 residues.

The chain carries TRBV4-2 and TRBJ1-1, with unresolved D. The germline gives CDR1 LGHNA, CDR2 YNFKEQ. This CDR3 region has 15 residues. V lost 1 base to trimming and J lost 2 bases, with 11 bases between them. The CDR3 DNA reads TGTGCCAGCAGCCAAGTCCCCCAAGGCAACACTGAAGCTTTCTTT. Translation: CASSQVPQGNTEAFF.

The chain carries TRBV12-5 and TRBJ2-5, with D possibly being TRBD1 (6 bases). The CDR3 extends over 13 amino acids. CDR1 LGHNT and CDR2 FRNRAP come from the germline V gene. Trimming stripped 7 bases from V and 2 bases from J, with 11 bases between. The CDR3 protein is CASADSQQETQYF. In nucleotides, the CDR3 is TGTGCTAGTGCGGACAGCCAACAAGAGACCCAGTACTTC.

The DNA for the CDR3 is TGTGCCACCAGCAGAGAATCGGGGGGCGGCAATCAGCCCCAGCATTTT. Encoded protein: CATSRESGGGNQPQHF. V and J are TRBV15 and TRBJ1-5; D perhaps matches TRBD1 (6 bases). This CDR3 contains 16 residues. V lost 0 bases and J lost 2, with 11 bases in between. Per germline, CDR1 LNHNV and CDR2 YYDKDF (reference sequence).

This clone was counted between two and nine times. The V call is TRBV19, the J call TRBJ2-7, with D maybe TRBD2 (5 bases). CDR1 is LNHDA and CDR2 is SQIVND in the germline V gene (reference sequence). The germline V and J ends were trimmed by 4 bases and 2 bases, with 12 bases remaining between them. The CDR3 totals 14 residues. CDR3 nucleotides: TGTGCCAGTAGTAAAGGACTTTCGCCCTACGAGCAGTACTTC. Encoded protein: CASSKGLSPYEQYF. Drawing the rest from reference TRBV19 and TRBJ2-7, the complete variable domain is DGGITQSPKYLFRKEGQNVTLSCEQNLNHDAMYWYRQDPGQGLRLIYYSQIVNDFQKGDIAEGYSVSREKKESFPLTVTSAQKNPTAFYLCASSKGLSPYEQYFGPGTRLTVT.

This clone was detected only a few times. The chain uses TRBV30 and TRBJ2-3; D ambiguous. The V gene lost 0 bases and the J gene lost 6 bases, with 7 bases spanning the gap. This CDR3 contains 12 residues. Germline-derived CDR1 and CDR2 are GTSNPN and SVGIG (reference sequence). CDR3 amino acids: CAWSVSEDTQYF. The CDR3 nucleotides are TGTGCCTGGAGTGTCTCGGAGGATACGCAGTATTTT.

To note about this clone: The identical CDR3 is also encoded by other nucleotide sequences in the sample. The CDR3 is CSVELGGETQYF. The CDR3, as DNA: TGCAGCGTTGAATTGGGAGGAGAGACCCAGTACTTC. The J gene is TRBJ2-5, the V gene TRBV29-1, with a weak D call TRBD2 (6 bases). Germline V lookup: CDR1 SQVTM, CDR2 ANQGSEA. V lost 2 bases to trimming and J lost 4 bases, with 8 bases between them. This CDR3 comprises 12 residues.

The J gene is TRBJ2-2, the V gene TRBV29-1; D not certain. CDR1 is SQVTM and CDR2 is ANQGSEA in the germline V gene. The CDR3 runs to 14 residues. Trimming stripped 2 bases from V and 1 base from J, with 8 bases between. In DNA form, the CDR3 reads TGCAGCGTTGAACGCCAGAGGAACACCGGGGAGCTGTTTTTT. Protein: CSVERQRNTGELFF.

With regard to this clone: This CDR3 is also generated by other DNA sequences in the sample. The V gene is TRBV5-1, the J gene TRBJ2-3; D unresolved. Trimming left V 4 bases short and J 0 bases short, with 9 bases between. Germline loops: CDR1 SGHRS, CDR2 YFSETQ. This CDR3 has 14 amino acids. The CDR3 nucleotides are TGCGCCAGCAGCCTAACCGACAGCACAGATACGCAGTATTTT. Residues: CASSLTDSTDTQYF.

J is TRBJ1-2 and V is TRBV30, with 9 bases identical to TRBD1. The CDR3 is 12 residues long. Germline V gives CDR1 GTSNPN, CDR2 SVGIG (reference sequence). Trimming at V came to 8 bases and at J to 8 bases, leaving 9 bases not matched to a gene. The chain's CDR3 is CARAGTGSGYTF. The CDR3 DNA reads TGTGCCCGGGCAGGGACAGGGTCGGGCTACACCTTC.

On this clone itself: The junction departs from the called germline gene at one end, perhaps through a read error. The chain recombines TRBV30 with TRBJ2-1, with TRBD2 matching 7 bases. Germline V lookup: CDR1 GTSNPN, CDR2 SVGIG (reference sequence). The length of the CDR3 is 10 residues. The CDR3 loop reads CAWSVGTKVF. CDR3 DNA: TGTGCCTGGAGTGTAGGGACTAAGGTCTTC.

The rearrangement uses TRBV25-1 and TRBJ1-2; 7 bases match TRBD1. CDR1 and CDR2 from the germline V gene are MGHDK and SYGVNS. With 6 bases clipped from V and 8 bases from J, the junction kept 6 bases outside the gene matches. The length of the CDR3 is 12 residues. The CDR3 region has the DNA TGTGCCAGCAGGGATCAGGGGGAAGGCTACACCTTC. Translation gives CASRDQGEGYTF.

This clone was seen once. This sequence joins TRBV9 and TRBJ1-2; a possible D gene is TRBD1 (6 bases). The CDR3 covers 14 residues. The V end lost 0 bases, the J end lost 7 bases, and 13 bases lay between the germline ends. Germline V gene data show CDR1 as SGDLS and CDR2 as YYNGEE. CDR3 amino acids: CASSVDGEGGGYTF. The CDR3, as DNA: TGTGCCAGCAGCGTAGATGGGGAAGGGGGTGGCTACACCTTC. The variable domain in full, completed from reference TRBV9 and TRBJ1-2, reads DSGVTQTPKHLITATGQRVTLRCSPRSGDLSVYWYQQSLDQGLQFLIQYYNGEERAKGNILERFSAQQFPDLHSELNLSSLELGDSALYFCASSVDGEGGGYTFGSGTRLTVV.

Comments on this clone: Relative to the germline gene, one junction end is altered; a read error may explain this. The chain has TRBV29-1 and TRBJ2-3, with 14 bases aligning to TRBD2. The CDR3 is 17 amino acids. Germline V gene sequence: CDR1 SQVTM, CDR2 ANQGSEA. The CDR3 bases are TGCAGCGCCGGACTAGCGGGGGGTGAGTTGGGCACAAATACGCAGTATTTT. It codes for CSAGLAGGELGTNTQYF.

This sequence joins TRBV29-1 and TRBJ2-7; TRBD2 matches at 14 bases. The V gene end was trimmed by 5 bases and the J gene end by 5 bases; junction bases not matched to a gene: 8. CDR1 is SQVTM and CDR2 is ANQGSEA in the germline V gene. CDR3 length: 15 residues. Written as DNA, the CDR3 is TGCAGCGTTCAAGGGACTAGCGGGGGATCGGACGAGCAGTACTTC. It yields the protein CSVQGTSGGSDEQYF.

The chain employs TRBV30 and TRBJ2-1; no firm D call. The V end was cut by 0 bases, the J end by 12 bases, with 6 bases between. The CDR3 covers 10 residues. Germline V gene data show CDR1 as GTSNPN and CDR2 as SVGIG (reference sequence). CDR3 nucleotide sequence: TGTGCCTGGAGTGTATCAAGGCAGTTCTTC. Translating it yields CAWSVSRQFF.

This clone was recorded a few times. The CDR3 nucleotides read TGTGCCTGGAGAGCCCTAGATCCGGGACAGCCTGAAGCTTTCTTT. Its translation: CAWRALDPGQPEAFF. The chain links TRBV30 to TRBJ1-1; 7 positions match TRBD1. Losses at the gene ends were 3 bases for V and 6 bases for J; bases not matched to a gene: 13. This CDR3 comprises 15 residues. The germline V gene encodes CDR1 GTSNPN and CDR2 SVGIG (reference sequence).

The V call is TRBV29-1, the J call TRBJ2-3, with D perhaps TRBD1 (6 bases). From germline, CDR1 is SQVTM and CDR2 ANQGSEA. This CDR3 contains 13 residues. V dropped 3 bases and J dropped 1 base, with 8 bases sitting between them. The CDR3 coding sequence is TGCAGCGTTGAGACAGGCGGCACAGATACGCAGTATTTT. It encodes CSVETGGTDTQYF.